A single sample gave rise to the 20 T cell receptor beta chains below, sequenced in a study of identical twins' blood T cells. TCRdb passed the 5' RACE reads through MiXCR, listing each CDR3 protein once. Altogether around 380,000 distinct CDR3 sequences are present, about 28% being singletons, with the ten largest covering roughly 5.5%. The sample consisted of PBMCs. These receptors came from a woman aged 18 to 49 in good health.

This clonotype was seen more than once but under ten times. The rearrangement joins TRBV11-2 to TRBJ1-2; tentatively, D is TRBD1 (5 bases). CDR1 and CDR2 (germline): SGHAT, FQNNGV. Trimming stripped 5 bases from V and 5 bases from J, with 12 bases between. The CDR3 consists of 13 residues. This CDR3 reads CASSPETAYGYTF. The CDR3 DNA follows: TGTGCCAGCAGCCCGGAGACAGCGTATGGCTACACCTTC.

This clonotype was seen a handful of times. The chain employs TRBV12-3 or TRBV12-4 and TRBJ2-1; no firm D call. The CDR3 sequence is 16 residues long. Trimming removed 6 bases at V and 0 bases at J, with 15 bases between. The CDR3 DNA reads TGTGCCAGCAGCCACCTTGTGGTAGCCTCCTACAATGAGCAGTTCTTC. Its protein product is CASSHLVVASYNEQFF.

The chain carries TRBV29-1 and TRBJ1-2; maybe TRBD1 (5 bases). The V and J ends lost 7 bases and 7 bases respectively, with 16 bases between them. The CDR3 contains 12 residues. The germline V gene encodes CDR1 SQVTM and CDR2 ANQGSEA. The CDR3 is CSGREGAAGYTF. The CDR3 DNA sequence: TGCAGCGGCCGCGAAGGGGCGGCTGGCTACACCTTC.

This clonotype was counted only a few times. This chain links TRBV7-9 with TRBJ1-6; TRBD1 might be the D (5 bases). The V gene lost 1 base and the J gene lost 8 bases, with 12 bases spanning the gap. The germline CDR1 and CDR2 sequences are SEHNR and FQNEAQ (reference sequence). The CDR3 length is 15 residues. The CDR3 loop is CASSLGAGQDSPLHF. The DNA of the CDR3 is TGTGCCAGCAGCTTAGGTGCCGGACAAGATTCACCCCTCCACTTT.

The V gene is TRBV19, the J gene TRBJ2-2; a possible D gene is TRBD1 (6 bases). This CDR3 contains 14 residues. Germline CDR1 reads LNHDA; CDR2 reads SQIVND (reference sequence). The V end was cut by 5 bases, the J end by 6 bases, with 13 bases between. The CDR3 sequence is CASSLPKGAGELFF. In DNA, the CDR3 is TGTGCCAGTAGTCTTCCAAAGGGGGCCGGGGAGCTGTTTTTT.

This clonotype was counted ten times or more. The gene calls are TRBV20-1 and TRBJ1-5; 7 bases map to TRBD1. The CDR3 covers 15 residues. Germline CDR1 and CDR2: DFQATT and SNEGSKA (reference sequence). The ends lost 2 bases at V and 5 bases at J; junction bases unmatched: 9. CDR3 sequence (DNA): TGCAGTGCTAGAACTGACAGGGCAGGTGATCAGCCCCAGCATTTT. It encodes CSARTDRAGDQPQHF.

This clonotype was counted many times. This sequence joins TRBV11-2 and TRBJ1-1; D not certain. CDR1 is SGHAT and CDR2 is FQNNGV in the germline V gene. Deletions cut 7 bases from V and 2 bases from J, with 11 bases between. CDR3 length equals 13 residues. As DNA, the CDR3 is TGTGCCAGCACCCTGGGTGGAAACACTGAAGCTTTCTTT. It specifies CASTLGGNTEAFF.

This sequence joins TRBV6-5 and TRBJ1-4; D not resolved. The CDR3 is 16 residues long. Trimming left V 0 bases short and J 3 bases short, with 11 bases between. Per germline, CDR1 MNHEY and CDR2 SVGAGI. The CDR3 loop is CASSYSNAVSNEKLFF. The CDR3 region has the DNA TGTGCCAGCAGTTACTCGAACGCAGTATCTAATGAAAAACTGTTTTTT.

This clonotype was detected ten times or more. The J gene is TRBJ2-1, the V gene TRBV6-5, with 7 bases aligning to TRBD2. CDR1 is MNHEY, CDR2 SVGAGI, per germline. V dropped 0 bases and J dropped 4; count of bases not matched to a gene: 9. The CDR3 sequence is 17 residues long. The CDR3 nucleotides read TGTGCCAGCAGTTACTCCCTACCTAGCGGAATTTACAATGAGCAGTTCTTC. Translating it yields CASSYSLPSGIYNEQFF.

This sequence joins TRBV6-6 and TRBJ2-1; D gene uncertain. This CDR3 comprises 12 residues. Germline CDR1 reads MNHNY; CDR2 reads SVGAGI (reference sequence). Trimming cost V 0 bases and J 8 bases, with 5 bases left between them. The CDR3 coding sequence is TGTGCCAGCAGTTACTCGAATTATGAGCAGTTCTTC. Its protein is CASSYSNYEQFF.

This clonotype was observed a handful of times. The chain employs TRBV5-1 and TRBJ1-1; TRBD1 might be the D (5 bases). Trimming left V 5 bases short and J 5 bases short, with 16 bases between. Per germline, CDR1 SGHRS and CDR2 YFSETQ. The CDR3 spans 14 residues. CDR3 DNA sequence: TGCGCCAGCAGTGTACAGGACTCCTTGACTGAAGCTTTCTTT. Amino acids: CASSVQDSLTEAFF.

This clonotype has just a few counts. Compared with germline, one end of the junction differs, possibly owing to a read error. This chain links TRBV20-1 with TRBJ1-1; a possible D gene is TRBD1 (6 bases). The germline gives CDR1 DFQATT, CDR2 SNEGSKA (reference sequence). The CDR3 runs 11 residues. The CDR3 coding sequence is TGCAGTGCTAGAGATATACAGGGTAGGGTCTTT. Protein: CSARDIQGRVF.

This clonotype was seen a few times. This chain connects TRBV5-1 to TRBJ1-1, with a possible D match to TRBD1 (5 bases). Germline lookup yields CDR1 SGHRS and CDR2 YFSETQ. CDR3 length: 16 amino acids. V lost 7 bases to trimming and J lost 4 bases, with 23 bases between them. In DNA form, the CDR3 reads TGCGCCAGCGAGTTGGGCGGAGGGGTAGGGACCACTGAAGCTTTCTTT. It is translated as CASELGGGVGTTEAFF.

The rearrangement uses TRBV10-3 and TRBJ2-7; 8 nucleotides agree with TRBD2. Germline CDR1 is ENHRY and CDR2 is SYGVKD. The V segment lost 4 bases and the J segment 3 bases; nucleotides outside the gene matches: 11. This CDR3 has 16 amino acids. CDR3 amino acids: CAISGLISGRYYEQYF. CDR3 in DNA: TGTGCCATCAGTGGATTAATAAGCGGGAGATACTACGAGCAGTACTTC.

CDR3 in amino acids: CASSSGTRSTDTQYF. CDR3 DNA sequence: TGCGCCAGCAGCTCGGGGACTAGGTCCACAGATACGCAGTATTTT. The J gene is TRBJ2-3, the V gene TRBV5-1, with 8 bases aligning to TRBD2. CDR1 is SGHRS and CDR2 is YFSETQ in the germline V gene. V was clipped by 3 bases and J by 2 bases; unmatched bases: 5. The CDR3 length is 15 residues.

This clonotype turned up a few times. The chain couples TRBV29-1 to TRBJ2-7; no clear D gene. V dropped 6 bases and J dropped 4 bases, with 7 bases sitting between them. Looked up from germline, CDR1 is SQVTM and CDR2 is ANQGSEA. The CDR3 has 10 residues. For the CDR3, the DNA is TGCAGCGTCCTCTTTTACGAGCAGTACTTC. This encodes CSVLFYEQYF.

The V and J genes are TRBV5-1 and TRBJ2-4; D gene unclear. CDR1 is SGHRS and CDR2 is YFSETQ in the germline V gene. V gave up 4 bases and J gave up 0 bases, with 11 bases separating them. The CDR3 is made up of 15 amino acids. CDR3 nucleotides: TGCGCCAGCAGCCCGTCCACCTTAGCCAAAAACATTCAGTACTTC. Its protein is CASSPSTLAKNIQYF.

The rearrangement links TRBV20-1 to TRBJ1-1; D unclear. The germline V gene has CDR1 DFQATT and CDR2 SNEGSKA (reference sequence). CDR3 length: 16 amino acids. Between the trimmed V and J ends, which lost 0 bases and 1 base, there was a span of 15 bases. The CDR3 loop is CSARDSGERGNTEAFF. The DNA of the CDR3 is TGCAGTGCTAGAGATTCCGGGGAACGGGGGAACACTGAAGCTTTCTTT.

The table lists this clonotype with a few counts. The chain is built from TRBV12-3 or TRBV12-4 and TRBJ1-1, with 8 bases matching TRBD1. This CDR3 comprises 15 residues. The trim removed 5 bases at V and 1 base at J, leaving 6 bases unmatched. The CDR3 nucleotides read TGTGCCAGCAGTCCAGGACAGGGTTGGAACACTGAAGCTTTCTTT. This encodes CASSPGQGWNTEAFF.

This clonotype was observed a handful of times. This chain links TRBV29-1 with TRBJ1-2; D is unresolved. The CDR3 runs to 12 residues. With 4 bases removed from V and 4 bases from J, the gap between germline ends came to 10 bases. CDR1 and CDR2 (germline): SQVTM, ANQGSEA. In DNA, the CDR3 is TGCAGCGTTGCGGAGACACCCTATGGCTACACCTTC. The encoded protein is CSVAETPYGYTF.